The 29 T cell receptor beta chains listed next were all sequenced from one sample in a study of metastatic and nonmetastatic thyroid tumors. Patients underwent thyroid surgery, and none had received any treatment before it. TCRdb ran MiXCR on the PCR reads. The sample consists of about 21,000 clones, over 25% of them appearing once. The sample consisted of tumor tissue. These receptors originate from a male donor with papillary thyroid cancer or a benign thyroid nodule (not recorded which). Some clones in this sample may be carry-over from other donors' samples.

The rearrangement uses TRBV25-1 and TRBJ2-7; no definite D call. Trimming removed 2 bases at V and 1 base at J, with 6 bases between. Per germline, CDR1 MGHDK and CDR2 SYGVNS. The CDR3 has 13 residues. CDR3 nucleotide sequence: TGTGCCAGCAGTGAACCTAATTCCTACGAGCAGTACTTC. Amino acids: CASSEPNSYEQYF.

This clone was observed a handful of times. The same CDR3 also results from other DNA sequences found in this sample. The chain combines TRBV5-1 with TRBJ1-2; TRBD1 aligns across 11 bases. Germline CDR1 and CDR2: SGHRS and YFSETQ. V lost 2 bases, J lost 7 bases, and 1 base stayed unmatched. This CDR3 has 13 residues. CDR3 DNA sequence: TGCGCCAGCAGCTTAGGACAGGGGGCTGGCTACACCTTC. Translation: CASSLGQGAGYTF.

The chain combines TRBV27 with TRBJ1-2; D may be TRBD1 (5 bases). Deletions cut 3 bases from V and 4 bases from J, with 15 bases between. There are 15 residues in the CDR3. The V gene's germline CDR1 is MNHEY and CDR2 SMNVEV (reference sequence). The DNA for the CDR3 is TGTGCCAGCAGTTTTGCTGGGGGAGGTGGCTATGGCTACACCTTC. It yields the protein CASSFAGGGGYGYTF.

Only a few counts were recorded for this clone. V and J are TRBV15 and TRBJ2-7, with 10 bases lining up with TRBD2. Trimming removed 0 bases from V and 6 bases from J; junction bases left unmatched: 2. Germline V CDR1 and CDR2: LNHNV, YYDKDF (reference sequence). The CDR3 sequence is 14 residues long. The CDR3 reads CATSRELAGPEQYF. For the CDR3, the DNA is TGTGCCACCAGCAGAGAACTAGCGGGACCCGAGCAGTACTTC.

In the case of this clone: A read error is possible here, since a much larger clone lies one base away. The V call is TRBV29-1, the J call TRBJ1-4; 7 bases line up with TRBD1. V gave up 6 bases and J gave up 7 bases; unmatched junction bases: 11. From germline, CDR1 is SQVTM and CDR2 ANQGSEA. The CDR3 length is 14 residues. CDR3 amino acids: CSVLDRTQGEKLFF. CDR3 DNA: TGCAGCGTCCTGGACAGGACCCAAGGTGAAAAACTGTTTTTT.

This clone was seen many times. The chain recombines TRBV20-1 with TRBJ2-1, with D possibly TRBD1 on 5 matching bases. Looked up from germline, CDR1 is DFQATT and CDR2 is SNEGSKA (reference sequence). Trimming shortened V by 0 bases and J by 6 bases, and 18 bases separated the two germline ends. This CDR3 region has 16 residues. The CDR3 nucleotides read TGCAGTGCTAGAGATGCGTTGGGGCTAGTAACCAATGAGCAGTTCTTC. It specifies CSARDALGLVTNEQFF.

This clone was seen repeatedly, ten times or more. The V call is TRBV20-1, the J call TRBJ1-1; D is perhaps TRBD1 (6 bases). CDR3 length: 10 amino acids. From germline, CDR1 is DFQATT and CDR2 SNEGSKA (reference sequence). V lost 6 bases, J lost 10 bases, and 12 bases lay in between. The CDR3 coding sequence is TGCAGTGCGCGACAGGAAGGAGCTTTCTTT. Protein: CSARQEGAFF.

Points on this clone: Given the absence of the conserved phenylalanine or tryptophan at the CDR3 end, a read error is likely. V usage is TRBV20-1 and J usage is TRBJ1-5; no definite D call. Germline assignment: CDR1 DFQATT and CDR2 SNEGSKA (reference sequence). The V gene lost 3 bases and the J gene lost 0 bases, with 12 bases spanning the gap. The CDR3 loop spans 15 amino acids. The CDR3: CSASRSGDSNQPQHV. The CDR3 coding sequence is TGCAGTGCTAGTAGGTCAGGTGATAGCAATCAGCCCCAGCATGTT.

Only a few counts were recorded for this clone. V is TRBV6-2 or TRBV6-3 and J is TRBJ1-1; D gene unclear. Trimming cost V 3 bases and J 1 base, with 6 bases left between them. CDR1 and CDR2 (germline): MNHEY, SVGEGT. The CDR3 extends over 13 amino acids. As DNA, the CDR3 is TGTGCCAGCAGTTATGTTGAGAACACTGAAGCTTTCTTT. It encodes CASSYVENTEAFF.

V usage is TRBV6-2 or TRBV6-3 and J usage is TRBJ2-7; D may be TRBD1 (5 bases). V dropped 0 bases and J dropped 3 bases, with 9 bases sitting between them. CDR1 MNHEY and CDR2 SVGEGT come from the germline V gene. The CDR3 is made up of 14 amino acids. The CDR3 sequence is CASSYSRQGYEQYF. The CDR3 nucleotides are TGTGCCAGCAGTTACTCGCGGCAGGGCTACGAGCAGTACTTC.

In this sample, this clone is medium-sized. This chain links TRBV7-9 with TRBJ2-1, with 7 positions matching TRBD2. This CDR3 has 13 residues. The junction had 4 bases not matched to a gene; V was cut back by 6 bases and J by 5 bases. Germline lookup yields CDR1 SEHNR and CDR2 FQNEAQ (reference sequence). CDR3 nucleotide sequence: TGTGCCAGCAGTCTAGCGGCAAACAATGAGCAGTTCTTC. Protein product: CASSLAANNEQFF.

This clone was seen a few times. A much more abundant neighbour one base away suggests this may be a read error. The rearrangement uses TRBV6-1 and TRBJ2-1; 9 bases are a match to TRBD2. Per germline, CDR1 MNHNS and CDR2 SASEGT. The CDR3 covers 15 residues. The CDR3 region is CAIRFSGRRYNEQFF. CDR3 coding DNA: TGCGCCATCAGATTCAGCGGGAGGAGGTACAATGAGCAGTTCTTC.

The rearrangement joins TRBV6-1 to TRBJ2-2, with D perhaps TRBD1 (5 bases). The CDR3 sequence is 14 residues long. Deletions cut 7 bases from V and 3 bases from J, with 12 bases between. From germline, CDR1 is MNHNS and CDR2 SASEGT. The chain's CDR3 is CASTLDTDTGELFF. The CDR3 DNA sequence: TGTGCCAGCACCCTGGACACGGACACCGGGGAGCTGTTTTTT.

V gene TRBV11-2 combines with J gene TRBJ2-7, with TRBD1 matching 9 bases. The CDR3 is made up of 13 amino acids. The germline CDR1 and CDR2 sequences are SGHAT and FQNNGV. With 3 bases clipped from V and 4 bases from J, the junction kept 1 base outside the gene matches. CDR3 nucleotide sequence: TGTGCCAGCAGCTTTGGACAGGGGTACGAGCAGTACTTC. It codes for CASSFGQGYEQYF. The complete variable domain, with remaining parts taken from reference TRBV11-2 and TRBJ2-7, reads EAGVAQSPRYKIIEKRQSVAFWCNPISGHATLYWYQQILGQGPKLLIQFQNNGVVDDSQLPKDRFSAERLKGVDSTLKIQPAKLEDSAVYLCASSFGQGYEQYFGPGTRLTVT.

This chain connects TRBV30 to TRBJ1-3; D ambiguous. This CDR3 contains 13 residues. Trimming shortened V by 2 bases and J by 2 bases, and 7 bases separated the two germline ends. The germline V gene has CDR1 GTSNPN and CDR2 SVGIG (reference sequence). As DNA, the CDR3 is TGTGCCTGGAGTCGGGCAGCTGGAAACACCATATATTTT. Protein sequence: CAWSRAAGNTIYF.

There are many counts of this clone. The DNA for the CDR3 is TGTGCCAGCAGCTACGGACCACAAGAGACCCAGTACTTC. Residues: CASSYGPQETQYF. The chain recombines TRBV5-5 with TRBJ2-5; D is uncertain. V was shortened by 3 bases and J by 2 bases, with 8 bases between the two germline ends. The CDR3 runs 13 residues. CDR1 is SGHKS and CDR2 is YYEKEE in the germline V gene (reference sequence).

The sample holds a few counts of this clone. The rearrangement joins TRBV6-6 to TRBJ1-6; TRBD1 matches at 7 bases. Germline-derived CDR1 and CDR2 are MNHNY and SVGAGI (reference sequence). The CDR3 totals 15 residues. Trimming cost V 3 bases and J 7 bases; bases outside gene matches: 6. The CDR3 protein is CASSYHEGANSPLHF. CDR3 coding DNA: TGTGCCAGCAGTTATCATGAGGGGGCGAATTCACCCCTCCACTTT.

This clone was counted a single time. The chain recombines TRBV5-1 with TRBJ2-2, with D possibly being TRBD2 (6 bases). The CDR3 is 14 amino acids. Between the trimmed V and J ends, which lost 10 bases and 0 bases, there was a span of 13 bases. CDR1 and CDR2 (germline): SGHRS, YFSETQ. The CDR3 sequence: CASAPSANTGELFF. CDR3 DNA sequence: TGCGCCTCGGCCCCTAGCGCGAACACCGGGGAGCTGTTTTTT.

This clone was counted ten times or more. This sequence may be a read error, since a much larger clone differs from it by one base. The V call is TRBV10-3, the J call TRBJ2-1, with D perhaps TRBD1 (5 bases). CDR1 is ENHRY and CDR2 is SYGVKD in the germline V gene. CDR3 length equals 15 residues. CDR3 region: CAISDPLVRRGEQLF. The CDR3 coding sequence is TGTGCCATCAGTGACCCCCTGGTTAGAAGGGGTGAGCAGCTCTTC.

Only a few counts were recorded for this clone. The germline gene is not matched at one end of the junction; a read error may be the cause. This rearrangement joins TRBV6-2 or TRBV6-3 to TRBJ2-2; 9 nucleotides line up with TRBD2. The length of the CDR3 is 15 residues. Germline assignment: CDR1 MNHEY and CDR2 SVGEGT. Here the CDR3 DNA reads TGTGCCAGCAGTCCCGCTAGCGGGGACACCGTGGAGCTGTTTTTT. It codes for CASSPASGDTVELFF.

For this clone: A read error may produce the germline difference seen at one junction end. The chain links TRBV11-3 to TRBJ1-2; D unclear. The CDR3 length is 14 residues. CDR1 and CDR2 from the germline V gene are SGHNT and YENEEA. For the CDR3, the DNA is TGTGCCAGCAGCGCCACAGCCTCTCCTCCTCGGACGTACTTC. Encoded protein: CASSATASPPRTYF.

The CDR3 reads CSAIPGTGGSYEQYF. The CDR3 DNA sequence: TGCAGTGCAATCCCCGGGACAGGGGGCTCCTACGAGCAGTACTTC. The chain carries TRBV20-1 and TRBJ2-7, with 11 bases lining up with TRBD1. Germline-derived CDR1 and CDR2 are DFQATT and SNEGSKA (reference sequence). The CDR3 contains 15 residues. With 6 bases clipped from V and 0 bases from J, the junction kept 7 bases outside the gene matches.

The chain links TRBV5-1 to TRBJ2-1, with D possibly called TRBD1 or TRBD2 (6 bases each). The CDR3 length is 16 residues. Germline V CDR1 and CDR2: SGHRS, YFSETQ. The V end was cut by 9 bases, the J end by 7 bases, with 26 bases between. CDR3 residues: CANILEGLGGRNEQFF. DNA for the CDR3: TGCGCCAACATCTTGGAAGGCTTAGGGGGGCGGAATGAGCAGTTCTTC.

As regards this clone: One end of the junction does not line up with germline, which may come from a read error. This chain connects TRBV5-1 to TRBJ2-7; 10 bases agree with TRBD1. The CDR3 sequence is 17 residues long. Germline values: CDR1 SGHRS, CDR2 YFSETQ. The CDR3 spells CASNLEPGQGTPNEQYF. CDR3 coding DNA: TGCGCCAGCAACTTGGAACCGGGACAGGGGACTCCCAACGAGCAGTACTTC.

CDR3: CASSEGLIHTDTQYF. CDR3 DNA: TGTGCCAGCAGTGAAGGTTTGATTCACACAGATACGCAGTATTTT. The J gene is TRBJ2-3, the V gene TRBV6-1; no clear D. The CDR3 sequence is 15 residues long. Trimming took 1 base from V and 2 from J, leaving 10 bases between them. CDR1 is MNHNS and CDR2 is SASEGT in the germline V gene.

This clone was observed a few times. The V and J genes are TRBV11-2 and TRBJ1-2; TRBD1 is a possible D gene (6 bases). Germline CDR1 reads SGHAT; CDR2 reads FQNNGV. The CDR3 has 16 residues. V gave up 2 bases and J gave up 4 bases, with 17 bases separating them. The CDR3 sequence: CASSLLIGGFGYGYTF. CDR3 sequence (DNA): TGTGCCAGCAGCTTATTAATAGGGGGATTCGGCTATGGCTACACCTTC.

V and J are TRBV7-2 and TRBJ2-7, with D perhaps TRBD2 (5 bases). Deletions cut 3 bases from V and 7 bases from J, with 16 bases between. CDR1 SGHTA and CDR2 FQGNSA come from the germline V gene. The CDR3 contains 14 residues. The CDR3: CASSFQRPTGEQYF. CDR3 nucleotides: TGTGCCAGCAGCTTTCAACGCCCTACGGGGGAGCAGTACTTC.

At least ten counts were recorded for this clone. A much larger clonotype is one base distant, so this may be a read error. This sample includes further DNA sequences coding for the same CDR3. The chain has TRBV10-3 and TRBJ2-3, with TRBD1 matching 7 bases. Looked up from germline, CDR1 is ENHRY and CDR2 is SYGVKD. The CDR3 contains 15 residues. The chain's CDR3 is CATRGIQGSTDTQYF. CDR3 in DNA: TGCGCCACGAGGGGAATACAGGGGAGCACAGATACGCAGTATTTT.

The rearrangement uses TRBV20-1 and TRBJ2-1; 13 nucleotides match TRBD2. From germline, CDR1 is DFQATT and CDR2 SNEGSKA (reference sequence). This CDR3 spans 14 amino acids. Trimming at V came to 5 bases and at J to 10 bases, leaving 8 bases not matched to a gene. The CDR3 loop is CSAPRTSGSAEQFF. CDR3 in DNA: TGCAGTGCTCCCCGGACTAGCGGGAGTGCGGAGCAGTTCTTC.